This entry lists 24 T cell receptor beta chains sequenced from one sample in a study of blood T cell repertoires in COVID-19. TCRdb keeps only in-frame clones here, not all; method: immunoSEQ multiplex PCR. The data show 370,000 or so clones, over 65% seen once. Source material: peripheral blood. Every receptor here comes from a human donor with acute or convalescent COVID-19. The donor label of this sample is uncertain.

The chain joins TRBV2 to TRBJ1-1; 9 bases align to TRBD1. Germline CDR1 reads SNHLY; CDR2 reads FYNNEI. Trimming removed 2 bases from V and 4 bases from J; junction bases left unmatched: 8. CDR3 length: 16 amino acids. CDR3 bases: TGTGCCAGCAGTGAAATGACAGGGGGAGAGGGCACTGAAGCTTTCTTT. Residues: CASSEMTGGEGTEAFF.

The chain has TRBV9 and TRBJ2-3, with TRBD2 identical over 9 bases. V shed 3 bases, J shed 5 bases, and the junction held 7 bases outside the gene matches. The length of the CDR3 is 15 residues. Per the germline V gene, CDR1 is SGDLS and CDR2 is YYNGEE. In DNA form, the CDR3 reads TGTGCCAGCAGCGGACCGGGACTAGCTGAAGATACGCAGTATTTT. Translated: CASSGPGLAEDTQYF.

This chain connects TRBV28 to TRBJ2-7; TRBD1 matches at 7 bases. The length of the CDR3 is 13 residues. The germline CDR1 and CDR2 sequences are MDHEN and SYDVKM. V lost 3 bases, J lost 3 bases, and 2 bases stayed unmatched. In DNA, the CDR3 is TGTGCCAGCAGTTTCGACAGGGTCTACGAGCAGTACTTC. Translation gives CASSFDRVYEQYF.

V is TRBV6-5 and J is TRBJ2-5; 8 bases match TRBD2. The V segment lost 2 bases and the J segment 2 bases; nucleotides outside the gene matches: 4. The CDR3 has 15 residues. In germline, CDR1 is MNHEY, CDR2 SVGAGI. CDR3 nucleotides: TGTGCCAGCAGTTACGTATTAGCGGGGCAAGAGACCCAGTACTTC. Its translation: CASSYVLAGQETQYF.

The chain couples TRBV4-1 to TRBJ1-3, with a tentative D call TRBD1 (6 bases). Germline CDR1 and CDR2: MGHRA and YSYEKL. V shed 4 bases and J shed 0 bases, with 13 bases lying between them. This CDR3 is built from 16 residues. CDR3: CASSRGDRSSGNTIYF. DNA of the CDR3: TGCGCCAGCAGCCGGGGAGACAGGAGCTCTGGAAACACCATATATTTT.

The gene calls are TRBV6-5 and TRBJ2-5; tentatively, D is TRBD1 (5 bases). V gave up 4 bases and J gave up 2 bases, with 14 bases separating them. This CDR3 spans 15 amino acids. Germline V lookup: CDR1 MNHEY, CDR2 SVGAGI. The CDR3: CASSFRTPHQETQYF. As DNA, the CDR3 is TGTGCCAGCAGTTTCCGGACACCTCATCAAGAGACCCAGTACTTC.

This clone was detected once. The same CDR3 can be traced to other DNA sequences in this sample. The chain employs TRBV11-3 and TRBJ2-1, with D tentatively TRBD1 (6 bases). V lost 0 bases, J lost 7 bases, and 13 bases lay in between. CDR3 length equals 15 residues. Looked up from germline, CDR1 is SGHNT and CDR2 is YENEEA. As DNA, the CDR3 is TGTGCCAGCAGCTTAGATAATCAGGGGTGGAATGAGCAGTTCTTC. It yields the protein CASSLDNQGWNEQFF.

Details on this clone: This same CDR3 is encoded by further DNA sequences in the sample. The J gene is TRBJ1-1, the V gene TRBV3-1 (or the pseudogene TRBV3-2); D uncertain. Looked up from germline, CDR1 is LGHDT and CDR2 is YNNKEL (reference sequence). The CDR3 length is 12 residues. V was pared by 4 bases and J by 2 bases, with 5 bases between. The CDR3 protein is CASSRVNTEAFF. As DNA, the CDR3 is TGTGCCAGCAGCCGAGTAAACACTGAAGCTTTCTTT.

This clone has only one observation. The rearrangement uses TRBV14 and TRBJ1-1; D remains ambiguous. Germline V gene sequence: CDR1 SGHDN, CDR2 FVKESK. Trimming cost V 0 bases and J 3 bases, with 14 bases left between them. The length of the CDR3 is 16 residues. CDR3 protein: CASSQEFGTGDTEAFF. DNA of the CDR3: TGTGCCAGCAGCCAAGAATTCGGCACGGGTGACACTGAAGCTTTCTTT.

The CDR3 DNA follows: TGTGCCAGCAGCCAACACCAGGGGGATCAGCCCCAGCATTTT. As protein: CASSQHQGDQPQHF. V gene TRBV3-1 (or the pseudogene TRBV3-2) combines with J gene TRBJ1-5; 7 nucleotides line up with TRBD1. V shed 2 bases, J shed 5 bases, and the junction held 3 bases outside the gene matches. The CDR3 runs to 14 residues. Germline V lookup: CDR1 LGHDT, CDR2 YNNKEL (reference sequence).

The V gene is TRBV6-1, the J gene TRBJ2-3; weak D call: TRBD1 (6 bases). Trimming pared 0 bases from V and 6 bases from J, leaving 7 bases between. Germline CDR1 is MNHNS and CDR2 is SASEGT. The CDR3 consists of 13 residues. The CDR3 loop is CASSEARGDTQYF. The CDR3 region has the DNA TGTGCCAGCAGTGAAGCTAGGGGGGATACGCAGTATTTT.

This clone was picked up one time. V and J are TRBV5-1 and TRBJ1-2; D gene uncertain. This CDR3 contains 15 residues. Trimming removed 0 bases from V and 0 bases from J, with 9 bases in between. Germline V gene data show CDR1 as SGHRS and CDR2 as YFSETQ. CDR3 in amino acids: CASSLDGVSNYGYTF. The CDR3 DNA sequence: TGCGCCAGCAGCTTGGACGGAGTATCTAACTATGGCTACACCTTC. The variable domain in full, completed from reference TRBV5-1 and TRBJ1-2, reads KAGVTQTPRYLIKTRGQQVTLSCSPISGHRSVSWYQQTPGQGLQFLFEYFSETQRNKGNFPGRFSGRQFSNSRSEMNVSTLELGDSALYLCASSLDGVSNYGYTFGSGTRLTVV.

The CDR3 region is CAWRDRGSYGYTF. The DNA for the CDR3 is TGTGCCTGGAGGGATAGGGGATCCTATGGCTACACCTTC. V gene TRBV30 combines with J gene TRBJ1-2; perhaps TRBD1 as D (5 bases). The ends were cut back, 3 bases at V and 4 bases at J, with 12 bases in the middle. This CDR3 region has 13 residues. From germline, CDR1 is GTSNPN and CDR2 SVGIG (reference sequence).

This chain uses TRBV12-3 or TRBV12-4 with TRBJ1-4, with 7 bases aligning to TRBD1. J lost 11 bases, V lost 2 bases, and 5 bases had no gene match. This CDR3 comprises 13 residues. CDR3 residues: CASSLTSGQKLFF. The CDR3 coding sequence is TGTGCCAGCAGTTTAACGTCGGGACAGAAACTGTTTTTT.

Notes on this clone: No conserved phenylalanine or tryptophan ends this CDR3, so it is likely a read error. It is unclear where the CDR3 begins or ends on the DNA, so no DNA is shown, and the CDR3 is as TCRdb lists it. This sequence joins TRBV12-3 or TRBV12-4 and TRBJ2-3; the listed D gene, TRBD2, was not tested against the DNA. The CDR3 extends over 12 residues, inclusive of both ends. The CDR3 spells CASSLIALAGVM.

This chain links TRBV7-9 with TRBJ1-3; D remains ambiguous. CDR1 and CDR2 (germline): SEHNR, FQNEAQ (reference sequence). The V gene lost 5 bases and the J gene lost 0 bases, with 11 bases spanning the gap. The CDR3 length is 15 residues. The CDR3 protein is CASSGELSSGNTIYF. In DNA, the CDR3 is TGTGCCAGCAGCGGGGAGCTGAGCTCTGGAAACACCATATATTTT.

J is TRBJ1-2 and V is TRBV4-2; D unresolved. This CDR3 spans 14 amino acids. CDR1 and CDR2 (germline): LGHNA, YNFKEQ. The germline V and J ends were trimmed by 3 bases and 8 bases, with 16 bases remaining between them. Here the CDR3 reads CASSHFGESWGYTF. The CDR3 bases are TGTGCCAGCAGCCATTTCGGGGAATCCTGGGGCTACACCTTC.

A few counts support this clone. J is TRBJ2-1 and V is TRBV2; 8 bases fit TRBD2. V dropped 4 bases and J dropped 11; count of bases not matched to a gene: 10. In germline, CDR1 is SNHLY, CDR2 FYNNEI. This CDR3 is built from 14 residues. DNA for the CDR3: TGTGCCAGCAGTGTAAGTCTAGCGGGTGGGAAGCAGTTCTTC. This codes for CASSVSLAGGKQFF.

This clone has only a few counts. The DNA of the CDR3 is TGTGCCACCAGTGACGATCTAGCGGGGGAACAGTTCTTC. This gives the protein CATSDDLAGEQFF. The gene calls are TRBV24-1 and TRBJ2-1, with 10 bases lining up with TRBD2. The germline V gene has CDR1 KGHDR and CDR2 SFDVKD. The V segment lost 4 bases and the J segment 13 bases; nucleotides outside the gene matches: 6. This CDR3 region has 13 residues.

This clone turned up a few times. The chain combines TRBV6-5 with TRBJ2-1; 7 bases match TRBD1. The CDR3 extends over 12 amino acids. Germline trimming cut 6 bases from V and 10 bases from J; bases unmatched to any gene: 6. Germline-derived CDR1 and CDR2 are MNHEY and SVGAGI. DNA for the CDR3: TGTGCCAGCAGGACAGGGTATGGGGAGCAGTTCTTC. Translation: CASRTGYGEQFF.

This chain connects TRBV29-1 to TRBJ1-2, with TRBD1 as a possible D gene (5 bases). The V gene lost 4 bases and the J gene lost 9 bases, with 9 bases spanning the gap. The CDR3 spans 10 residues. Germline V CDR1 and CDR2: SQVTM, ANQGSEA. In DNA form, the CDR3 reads TGCAGCGTTGCCGACAGTAGCTACACCTTC. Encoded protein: CSVADSSYTF.

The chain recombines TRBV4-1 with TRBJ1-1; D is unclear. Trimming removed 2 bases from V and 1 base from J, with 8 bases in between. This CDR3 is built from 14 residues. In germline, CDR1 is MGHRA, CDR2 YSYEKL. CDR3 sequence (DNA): TGCGCCAGCAGCCAATTAGGAGGGAACACTGAAGCTTTCTTT. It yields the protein CASSQLGGNTEAFF.

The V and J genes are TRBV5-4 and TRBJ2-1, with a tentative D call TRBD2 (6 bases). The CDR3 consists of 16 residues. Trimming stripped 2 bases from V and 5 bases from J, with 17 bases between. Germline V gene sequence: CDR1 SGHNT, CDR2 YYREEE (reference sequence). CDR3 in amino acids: CASSFARGAGDNEQFF. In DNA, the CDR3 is TGTGCCAGCAGCTTCGCACGGGGAGCGGGTGACAATGAGCAGTTCTTC.

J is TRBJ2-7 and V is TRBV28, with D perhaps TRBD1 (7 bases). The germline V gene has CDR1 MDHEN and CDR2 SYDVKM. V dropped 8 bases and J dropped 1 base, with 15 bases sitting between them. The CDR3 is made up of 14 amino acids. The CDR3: CASLPTGRSYEQYF. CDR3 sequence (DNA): TGTGCCAGCCTTCCGACAGGGAGGTCCTACGAGCAGTACTTC. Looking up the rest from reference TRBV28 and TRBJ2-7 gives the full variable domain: DVKVTQSSRYLVKRTGEKVFLECVQDMDHENMFWYRQDPGLGLRLIYFSYDVKMKEKGDIPEGYSVSREKKERFSLILESASTNQTSMYLCASLPTGRSYEQYFGPGTRLTVT.